A selection of T cell receptor beta chains follows, all from one sample in a study of chemoradiotherapy in HPV16-positive cancers. Profiling relied on immunoSEQ multiplex PCR, and the TCRdb table lists in-frame clones only, not all of them. The data show some 14,000 clones, just under 70% seen once. The specimen was collected from a patient who underwent chemoradiotherapy. The source is a human donor with HPV-associated anogenital cancer. The CDR3 runs from the conserved cysteine through the conserved F or W. The D gene is left open where the match is weak. Size tells how often a clone was seen (once, few, many) or the class of an expanded clone, and some rows leave it out.

D gene	clone size	V gene	CDR3 length	J gene	CDR3 DNA	CDR3 protein
.	.	TRBV2	11	TRBJ2-1	TGTGCCAGCAGTGGATACAATGAGCAGTTCTTC	CASSGYNEQFF
TRBD1	few	TRBV18	17	TRBJ2-2	TGTGCCAGCTCACGACAGGGGGCGCGGTCGAACACCGGGGAGCTGTTTTTT	CASSRQGARSNTGELFF
.	.	TRBV5-1	14	TRBJ2-5	TGCGCCAGCAGCTCGGGACTCCTCCGGGAGACCCAGTACTTC	CASSSGLLRETQYF
TRBD2	.	TRBV2	13	TRBJ2-1	TGTGCCAGCGAGGGACTAGCAGTTAATGAGCAGTTCTTC	CASEGLAVNEQFF
TRBD1	.	TRBV28	15	TRBJ1-2	TGTGCCAGCAGTTTACGGTACCGGGACAGGGATGGCTACACCTTC	CASSLRYRDRDGYTF
TRBD1	.	TRBV27	15	TRBJ1-5	TGTGCCAGCAGTTTACGAGGGGGCGACAATCAGCCCCAGCATTTT	CASSLRGGDNQPQHF
.	.	TRBV9	15	TRBJ2-3	TGTGCCAGCAGCTCCCCCTTGGGAAGGGCAGATACGCAGTATTTT	CASSSPLGRADTQYF
.	.	TRBV5-4	14	TRBJ1-6	TGTGCCAGCAGCTTGGATAGGGGGAATTCACCCCTCCACTTT	CASSLDRGNSPLHF
TRBD2	.	TRBV7-9	16	TRBJ2-2	TGTGCCAGCAGCTCACCTAGCGGGGGTAACACCGGGGAGCTGTTTTTT	CASSSPSGGNTGELFF
.	once	TRBV5-6	16	TRBJ1-5	TGTGCCAGCAGCTTGGGGGGGTTGTCGTTTCGGCAGCCCCAGCATTTT	CASSLGGLSFRQPQHF
.	.	TRBV12-5	13	TRBJ2-1	TGTGCTAGTGGGACGGACCGACGTCGGGGACAGTTCTTC	CASGTDRRRGQFF
.	few	TRBV19	14	TRBJ2-2	TGTGCCAGTAGTTCGGGACTTTTTCGGGGGGAGCTGTTTTTT	CASSSGLFRGELFF
.	.	TRBV30	14	TRBJ1-1	TGTGCCTGGAGTTCGGGGGGTACCAACACTGAAGCTTTCTTT	CAWSSGGTNTEAFF
TRBD2	.	TRBV4-3	17	TRBJ2-2	TGCGCCAGCAGCCAAGTAGGAAGCGGGGGGGCCTCGGGGGAGCTGTTTTTT	CASSQVGSGGASGELFF
TRBD1	.	TRBV5-1	15	TRBJ2-1	TGCGCCAGCAGCTTAGGGACAGCGAACTACAATGAGCAGTTCTTC	CASSLGTANYNEQFF
.	.	TRBV6-6	12	TRBJ1-2	TGTGCCAGCAGTTACAGGGAAGCGGGCTACACCTTC	CASSYREAGYTF
TRBD1	.	TRBV7-9	14	TRBJ2-7	TGTGCCAGCAGTCTGGGACAGTCCCCCTACGAGCAGTACTTC	CASSLGQSPYEQYF
.	.	TRBV7-2	15	TRBJ2-3	TGTGCCAGCAGCCCCAGGGGCACTAGCACAGATACGCAGTATTTT	CASSPRGTSTDTQYF
.	.	TRBV7-8	16	TRBJ2-1	TGTGCCAGCAGCTCAGGAGGAGCAGGGATCGGGAATGAGCAGTTCTTC	CASSSGGAGIGNEQFF
.	.	TRBV7-8	13	TRBJ2-7	TGTGCCAGCAGCCAAATCGGGGCCCACGAGCAGTACTTC	CASSQIGAHEQYF
TRBD1	medium-sized	TRBV5-1	17	TRBJ2-7	TGCGCCAGCAGCGCACCCGGGACAGTGGGGATCTCCTACGAGCAGTACTTC	CASSAPGTVGISYEQYF
.	once	TRBV2	13	TRBJ1-4	TGTGCCAGCCTCCGGGGGAGAGGAGAAAAACTGTTTTTT	CASLRGRGEKLFF
.	.	TRBV10-3	15	TRBJ1-3	TGTGCCATCAGTTTGACAGGAGACTCTGGAAACACCATATATTTT	CAISLTGDSGNTIYF
.	.	TRBV5-1	14	TRBJ2-5	TGCGCCAGCAGCTTGGACTGGGCCCAAGAGACCCAGTACTTC	CASSLDWAQETQYF